Presented here are 14 T cell receptor beta chains from one specimen sequenced in a study of metastatic and nonmetastatic thyroid tumors. Nobody among the patients had been given any treatment before thyroid surgery. TCRdb reassembled clones from the PCR reads with MiXCR. The table lists approximately 35,000 clones, about 40% of them singletons. Sequencing was done on a sample of tumor tissue. These receptors were collected from a female donor with papillary thyroid cancer or a benign thyroid nodule (not recorded which). Some clones in this sample may be carry-over from other donors' samples.

This clone was seen only a few times. The chain employs TRBV2 and TRBJ2-7; 8 bases agree with TRBD2. CDR3 length: 14 amino acids. V was pared by 4 bases and J by 2 bases, with 4 bases of the junction left unmatched. Germline CDR1 is SNHLY and CDR2 is FYNNEI. CDR3 in amino acids: CASSAHGGAYEQYF. The CDR3 nucleotides read TGTGCCAGCAGTGCCCACGGGGGGGCCTACGAGCAGTACTTC.

This clone was observed a handful of times. The chain employs TRBV6-2 or TRBV6-3 and TRBJ2-2; a weak D match, TRBD1 (5 bases). There are 13 residues in the CDR3. V gave up 6 bases and J gave up 1 base, with 6 bases separating them. Germline CDR1 and CDR2: MNHEY and SVGEGT. CDR3 DNA: TGTGCCAGCAGGCAGGGGAACACCGGGGAGCTGTTTTTT. This encodes CASRQGNTGELFF.

The rearrangement links TRBV19 to TRBJ2-1, with 8 bases identical to TRBD2. With 2 bases clipped from V and 6 bases from J, the junction kept 12 bases outside the gene matches. Germline V gives CDR1 LNHDA, CDR2 SQIVND (reference sequence). The CDR3 extends over 17 amino acids. The CDR3 coding sequence is TGTGCCAGTAGTATAAGGGAAGGGCTAGCGGGTCGCAATGAGCAGTTCTTC. It is translated as CASSIREGLAGRNEQFF.

The J gene is TRBJ2-5, the V gene TRBV7-9; 8 positions agree with TRBD1. The CDR3 contains 16 residues. The V gene's germline CDR1 is SEHNR and CDR2 FQNEAQ (reference sequence). Germline trimming cut 0 bases from V and 5 bases from J; bases unmatched to any gene: 8. Here the CDR3 reads CASSLARGTGEETQYF. CDR3 sequence (DNA): TGTGCCAGCAGCTTAGCCCGCGGGACAGGTGAGGAGACCCAGTACTTC. Full variable domain (rest looked up from reference TRBV7-9 and TRBJ2-5): DTGVSQNPRHKITKRGQNVTFRCDPISEHNRLYWYRQTLGQGPEFLTYFQNEAQLEKSRLLSDRFSAERPKGSFSTLEIQRTEQGDSAMYLCASSLARGTGEETQYFGPGTRLLVL.

This clone was seen a few times. At one end the junction does not follow the germline gene, possibly because of a read error. This chain connects TRBV6-2 or TRBV6-3 to TRBJ2-2; maybe TRBD2 (5 bases). Germline assignment: CDR1 MNHEY and CDR2 SVGEGT. There are 12 residues in the CDR3. The CDR3 reads CVSQASTGELLF. The CDR3 coding sequence is TGTGTCAGCCAAGCTAGTACCGGGGAGCTGCTTTTT.

This clone rates as large. The chain carries TRBV6-2 or TRBV6-3 and TRBJ2-1; 11 bases agree with TRBD2. The CDR3 sequence is 16 residues long. V lost 5 bases, J lost 4 bases, and 7 bases stayed unmatched. Germline CDR1 is MNHEY and CDR2 is SVGEGT. CDR3: CASSPWTSGPYNEQFF. Here the CDR3 DNA reads TGTGCCAGCAGTCCCTGGACTAGCGGGCCTTACAATGAGCAGTTCTTC.

This clone was observed a few times. The chain employs TRBV12-3 or TRBV12-4 and TRBJ2-2; perhaps TRBD2 as D (5 bases). Trimming removed 4 bases at V and 5 bases at J, with 8 bases between. This CDR3 spans 13 amino acids. CDR3 sequence: CASSYGETGELFF. DNA for the CDR3: TGTGCCAGCAGTTACGGGGAGACCGGGGAGCTGTTTTTT.

V and J are TRBV20-1 and TRBJ2-5, with D tentatively TRBD2 (5 bases). Germline V gene lookup returns CDR1 DFQATT and CDR2 SNEGSKA (reference sequence). Trimming removed 5 bases at V and 1 base at J, with 8 bases between. The length of the CDR3 is 12 residues. The CDR3: CSAGRGQETQYF. Here the CDR3 DNA reads TGCAGTGCTGGCCGGGGCCAAGAGACCCAGTACTTC.

V is TRBV5-1 and J is TRBJ1-2, with 10 bases matching TRBD1. The CDR3 has 13 amino acids. V gave up 8 bases and J gave up 6 bases; unmatched junction bases: 7. Germline V gene sequence: CDR1 SGHRS, CDR2 YFSETQ. In nucleotides, the CDR3 is TGCGCCAGTGGGACAGGGGCAACTAATGGCTACACCTTC. Amino acid sequence: CASGTGATNGYTF. The variable domain in full, completed from reference TRBV5-1 and TRBJ1-2, reads KAGVTQTPRYLIKTRGQQVTLSCSPISGHRSVSWYQQTPGQGLQFLFEYFSETQRNKGNFPGRFSGRQFSNSRSEMNVSTLELGDSALYLCASGTGATNGYTFGSGTRLTVV.

This clone is classed as large. The chain uses TRBV28 and TRBJ1-5; unclear D gene. CDR3 length: 13 residues. The V gene's germline CDR1 is MDHEN and CDR2 SYDVKM. V dropped 2 bases and J dropped 7 bases, with 9 bases sitting between them. CDR3 loop: CASSLAGRQPQHF. Written as DNA, the CDR3 is TGTGCCAGCAGTTTAGCGGGGAGACAGCCCCAGCATTTT.

This chain links TRBV7-9 with TRBJ1-2, with 7 bases aligning to TRBD1. V was pared by 5 bases and J by 5 bases, with 8 bases of the junction left unmatched. The CDR3 loop spans 14 amino acids. Germline V gene lookup returns CDR1 SEHNR and CDR2 FQNEAQ (reference sequence). The CDR3 loop is CASSRDRGTYGYTF. The CDR3, as DNA: TGTGCCAGCAGCCGGGACAGAGGGACGTATGGCTACACCTTC.

The chain is built from TRBV27 and TRBJ1-2, with a tentative D call TRBD1 (5 bases). Looked up from germline, CDR1 is MNHEY and CDR2 is SMNVEV (reference sequence). The CDR3 consists of 15 residues. The ends were cut back, 8 bases at V and 4 bases at J, with 20 bases in the middle. The CDR3 DNA sequence: TGTGCCAGCGGGACTCGGAGGGGAGTTGGCTATGGCTACACCTTC. Its protein product is CASGTRRGVGYGYTF.

A note on this clone: The CDR3 end shows no conserved phenylalanine or tryptophan, and so a read error is likely. This chain connects TRBV11-2 to TRBJ2-7, with a weak D call TRBD1 (5 bases). Trimming pared 2 bases from V and 0 bases from J, leaving 20 bases between. Germline values: CDR1 SGHAT, CDR2 FQNNGV. This CDR3 region has 18 residues. The CDR3 reads CASSLLRLWARGSYEQYY. The CDR3 DNA follows: TGTGCCAGCAGCTTATTACGGCTTTGGGCAAGGGGCTCCTACGAGCAGTACTAC.

This clone showed up just a few times. The chain links TRBV12-3 or TRBV12-4 to TRBJ1-1; D remains ambiguous. Between the trimmed V and J ends, which lost 2 bases and 11 bases, there was a span of 9 bases. The CDR3 is made up of 11 amino acids. This CDR3 reads CASSLLGRAFF. The CDR3 DNA reads TGTGCCAGCAGTTTACTAGGGAGGGCTTTCTTT.